These 19 T cell receptor beta chains were all obtained from the same sample, sequenced in a study of CD8 T cells in Susac syndrome. Reverse transcription used roughly 0.5 to 1 ug RNA and random hexamers. TCRdb reprocessed the immunoSEQ multiplex PCR reads via MiXCR and lists one record per CDR3 protein. The sample consists of about 440,000 distinct CDR3 sequences, approximately 89% of them appearing once. Material for sequencing was CD8+ T cells from PBMCs. The receptors here all came from a human donor with multiple sclerosis.

The V call is TRBV29-1, the J call TRBJ2-3; 9 nucleotides agree with TRBD2. V dropped 4 bases and J dropped 4; count of bases not matched to a gene: 6. CDR3 length equals 14 residues. Germline CDR1 is SQVTM and CDR2 is ANQGSEA. The CDR3 spells CSVAGSGGSDTQYF. The CDR3 region has the DNA TGCAGCGTTGCGGGTAGCGGGGGTTCAGATACGCAGTATTTT.

This chain links TRBV12-3 or TRBV12-4 with TRBJ1-1; D uncertain. The CDR3 has 13 amino acids. Trimming pared 3 bases from V and 1 base from J, leaving 6 bases between. CDR3 in amino acids: CASSLPENTEAFF. CDR3 sequence (DNA): TGTGCCAGCAGTTTGCCGGAGAACACTGAAGCTTTCTTT.

The rearrangement uses TRBV29-1 and TRBJ2-5, with TRBD2 identical over 8 bases. The CDR3 has 16 amino acids. From germline, CDR1 is SQVTM and CDR2 ANQGSEA. Trimming cost V 1 base and J 1 base; bases outside gene matches: 8. The DNA of the CDR3 is TGCAGCGTTGAAGCGTCGGAGCGGGAGTTCCAAGAGACCCAGTACTTC. It yields the protein CSVEASEREFQETQYF.

The J gene is TRBJ2-3, the V gene TRBV28; 8 nucleotides match TRBD2. Germline V lookup: CDR1 MDHEN, CDR2 SYDVKM. The CDR3 extends over 16 amino acids. V trimming: 5 bases; J trimming: 2 bases; junction bases outside the gene matches: 9. CDR3 DNA: TGTGCCAGCAGTCCACGACTAGCGTTAGTCACAGATACGCAGTATTTT. This translates into CASSPRLALVTDTQYF.

The J gene is TRBJ2-3, the V gene TRBV27; D not certain. The germline V and J ends were trimmed by 5 bases and 5 bases, with 11 bases remaining between them. The V gene's germline CDR1 is MNHEY and CDR2 SMNVEV (reference sequence). The length of the CDR3 is 13 residues. CDR3 in DNA: TGTGCCAGCAGTCAGAACACGGGAGATACGCAGTATTTT. It translates to CASSQNTGDTQYF.

The rearrangement uses TRBV6-5 and TRBJ2-1, with 16 bases identical to TRBD2. J was trimmed by 0 bases and V by 0 bases; bases with no gene match: 8. The CDR3 runs to 21 residues. Germline loops: CDR1 MNHEY, CDR2 SVGAGI. The CDR3 nucleotides read TGTGCCAGCAGTTACTCAACACCGGGACTAGCGGGGGGGAGCTCCTACAATGAGCAGTTCTTC. Protein product: CASSYSTPGLAGGSSYNEQFF.

The chain couples TRBV5-1 to TRBJ2-7; possibly TRBD2 for D (5 bases). CDR3 length: 15 amino acids. V was pared by 4 bases and J by 0 bases, with 14 bases between. Germline lookup yields CDR1 SGHRS and CDR2 YFSETQ. CDR3 bases: TGCGCCAGCAGCCTCAACAACGGACTCTCCTACGAGCAGTACTTC. It yields the protein CASSLNNGLSYEQYF.

V is TRBV10-2 and J is TRBJ1-5, with TRBD1 as a possible D gene (5 bases). Trimming left V 2 bases short and J 0 bases short, with 8 bases between. The CDR3 has 15 residues. Germline lookup yields CDR1 WSHSY and CDR2 SAAADI. The CDR3: CASSERGYSNQPQHF. DNA of the CDR3: TGCGCCAGCAGTGAGAGGGGTTATAGCAATCAGCCCCAGCATTTT.

The chain recombines TRBV20-1 with TRBJ2-5; D is uncertain. The CDR3 contains 13 residues. The germline V gene encodes CDR1 DFQATT and CDR2 SNEGSKA (reference sequence). With 1 base removed from V and 2 bases from J, the gap between germline ends came to 8 bases. CDR3 in DNA: TGCAGTGCTAGAGTCCTCGCGCAAGAGACCCAGTACTTC. Its translation is CSARVLAQETQYF.

For the CDR3, the DNA is TGTGCCAGCAGTTCACCTCGGGGTGGGGTGGTCTACGAGCAGTACTTC. This translates into CASSSPRGGVVYEQYF. The chain links TRBV28 to TRBJ2-7, with D tentatively TRBD2 (5 bases). Trimming took off 4 bases at V and 3 bases at J, with 19 bases between the two ends. Per germline, CDR1 MDHEN and CDR2 SYDVKM. CDR3 length: 16 amino acids.

This chain connects TRBV6-5 to TRBJ2-6; D unclear. Per germline, CDR1 MNHEY and CDR2 SVGAGI. CDR3 size: 18 residues. V was trimmed by 0 bases and J by 0 bases, leaving 12 bases between them. CDR3 amino acids: CASSYSRRHRSGANVLTF. CDR3 nucleotide sequence: TGTGCCAGCAGTTACTCGCGCCGACACCGCTCTGGGGCCAACGTCCTGACTTTC.

The chain links TRBV12-5 to TRBJ2-4; D is unresolved. Trimming took off 0 bases at V and 8 bases at J, with 17 bases between the two ends. The CDR3 is 16 amino acids. Looked up from germline, CDR1 is LGHNT and CDR2 is FRNRAP. The CDR3 region is CASGLVRFGLSDIQYF. The CDR3 nucleotides are TGTGCTAGTGGTTTGGTTCGTTTTGGGCTCTCGGACATTCAGTACTTC.

V and J are TRBV30 and TRBJ1-1; 7 positions match TRBD1. The CDR3 runs to 14 residues. Germline V gene sequence: CDR1 GTSNPN, CDR2 SVGIG (reference sequence). V was clipped by 4 bases and J by 1 base; unmatched bases: 6. The CDR3 loop is CAWITQGRNTEAFF. The CDR3 nucleotides are TGTGCCTGGATTACACAGGGGAGGAACACTGAAGCTTTCTTT.

The V and J genes are TRBV5-1 and TRBJ2-5, with 9 positions matching TRBD1. The germline V gene encodes CDR1 SGHRS and CDR2 YFSETQ. Trimming at V came to 6 bases and at J to 4 bases, leaving 10 bases not matched to a gene. The CDR3 consists of 15 residues. Written as DNA, the CDR3 is TGCGCCAGCACGGGAAACAGGGGGCGAGGAGAGACCCAGTACTTC. Protein: CASTGNRGRGETQYF.

In this sample, this clonotype turned up once. The chain uses TRBV20-1 and TRBJ2-5, with TRBD2 matching over 12 bases. CDR1 and CDR2 from the germline V gene are DFQATT and SNEGSKA (reference sequence). This CDR3 is built from 15 residues. The V and J ends lost 1 base and 4 bases, in that order; junction bases with no gene match: 4. The CDR3 region has the DNA TGCAGTGCTAGAGGACTAGCGGGAGTAAGAGAGACCCAGTACTTC. Its protein is CSARGLAGVRETQYF.

The gene calls are TRBV29-1 and TRBJ2-5, with D possibly TRBD2 on 5 matching bases. Germline V gives CDR1 SQVTM, CDR2 ANQGSEA. V shed 7 bases and J shed 5 bases, with 14 bases lying between them. The CDR3 runs 12 residues. CDR3 in DNA: TGCAGCGCTGAGACTATCTCGGAGACCCAGTACTTC. It encodes CSAETISETQYF. The whole variable domain, filled in from reference TRBV29-1 and TRBJ2-5, reads SAVISQKPSRDICQRGTSLTIQCQVDSQVTMMFWYRQQPGQSLTLIATANQGSEATYESGFVIDKFPISRPNLTFSTLTVSNMSPEDSSIYLCSAETISETQYFGPGTRLLVL.

This clonotype was counted a single time. The V call is TRBV29-1, the J call TRBJ2-2, with 7 bases identical to TRBD1. The CDR3 totals 17 residues. The V gene end was trimmed by 5 bases and the J gene end by 0 bases; junction bases not matched to a gene: 12. The germline V gene encodes CDR1 SQVTM and CDR2 ANQGSEA. The CDR3 bases are TGCAGCGTTCAGGACAGGAGTGAAGATGCGAACACCGGGGAGCTGTTTTTT. Amino acids: CSVQDRSEDANTGELFF.

V and J are TRBV7-8 and TRBJ2-1, with a tentative D call TRBD2 (5 bases). The CDR3 is 15 residues long. Trimming removed 1 base from V and 8 bases from J, with 15 bases in between. Per the germline V gene, CDR1 is SGHVS and CDR2 is FQNEAQ. The DNA for the CDR3 is TGTGCCAGCAGCTTAGATCTGGTCGGGGTCGATGAGCAGTTCTTC. Amino acids: CASSLDLVGVDEQFF.

The rearrangement links TRBV14 to TRBJ2-1; D remains ambiguous. With 3 bases removed from V and 4 bases from J, the gap between germline ends came to 13 bases. The germline CDR1 and CDR2 sequences are SGHDN and FVKESK. CDR3 size: 15 residues. CDR3 nucleotides: TGTGCCAGCAGCCATACGAGCCTAGGGTACAATGAGCAGTTCTTC. Protein: CASSHTSLGYNEQFF.